Below are 31 T cell receptor beta chains sequenced from a single sample in a study of shared clonotypes between healthy human individuals. The data were produced by immunoSEQ multiplex PCR, yet TCRdb's version contains in-frame clones alone and is incomplete. In the table there are around 990,000 clones, 60% to 85% of which are singletons. Sequenced: memory CD4+ T cells from PBMCs. Subset meaning: CD45RA-negative fraction. These receptor sequences come from a man between 18 and 35 years old in good health. Some clones in this sample may be carry-over from other donors' samples.

The V and J genes are TRBV6-5 and TRBJ1-1; 7 bases match TRBD1. The CDR3 sequence is 11 residues long. From germline, CDR1 is MNHEY and CDR2 SVGAGI. The CDR3 here is CIRGVNTEAFF. The CDR3 bases are TGTATCAGGGGGGTGAACACTGAAGCTTTCTTT.

V usage is TRBV18 and J usage is TRBJ2-7; 10 nucleotides agree with TRBD2. V lost 0 bases, J lost 4 bases, and 3 bases stayed unmatched. The CDR3 has 15 residues. Germline V gives CDR1 KGHSH, CDR2 LQKENI. In DNA form, the CDR3 reads TGTGCCAGCTCACCACCGGGACTAGCGTTTTACGAGCAGTACTTC. It is translated as CASSPPGLAFYEQYF.

The chain employs TRBV12-2 and TRBJ1-1; whether TRBD1, the table's D call, matches the DNA was not checked. TRBV12-2 is tagged as a pseudogene. This CDR3 spans 14 amino acids. The CDR3 sequence is CASRLRTGAAEAFF. As DNA, the CDR3 is TGTGCAAGTCGCTTACGGACAGGAGCCGCTGAAGCTTTCTTT.

This clone appeared a few times. The chain links TRBV29-1 to TRBJ1-2; D call uncertain. This CDR3 comprises 9 residues. Germline CDR1 and CDR2: SQVTM and ANQGSEA. CDR3 sequence (DNA): TGCAGTCCGGGTTATGGCTACACCTTC. This encodes CSPGYGYTF.

This clone was observed a handful of times. The rearrangement links TRBV29-1 to TRBJ1-1; D is possibly TRBD1 (5 bases). V lost 7 bases and J 1 base, leaving 7 bases between the germline ends. This CDR3 is 11 amino acids long. Germline-derived CDR1 and CDR2 are SQVTM and ANQGSEA. CDR3 loop: CSGDRNTEAFF. The CDR3, as DNA: TGCAGCGGAGACAGGAACACTGAAGCTTTCTTT.

The J gene is TRBJ2-7, the V gene TRBV5-1; D remains unclear. There are 16 residues in the CDR3. CDR1 SGHRS and CDR2 YFSETQ come from the germline V gene. Trimming took off 0 bases at V and 1 base at J, with 14 bases between the two ends. CDR3 amino acids: CASSLEAAHLSYEQYF. CDR3 nucleotide sequence: TGCGCCAGCAGCTTGGAGGCAGCTCACCTTTCCTACGAGCAGTACTTC.

The chain links TRBV19 to TRBJ1-1; tentatively, D is TRBD1 (6 bases). Germline values: CDR1 LNHDA, CDR2 SQIVND (reference sequence). The V and J ends lost 1 base and 5 bases respectively, with 11 bases between them. The CDR3 is 14 residues long. The CDR3 DNA follows: TGTGCCAGTAGTATAGGGGGGCAGGGGACTGAAGCTTTCTTT. Its translation is CASSIGGQGTEAFF.

The chain carries TRBV4-1 and TRBJ2-1, with D uncertain. With 1 base removed from V and 3 bases from J, the gap between germline ends came to 13 bases. In germline, CDR1 is MGHRA, CDR2 YSYEKL. This CDR3 spans 16 amino acids. The CDR3 region is CASSQVYGLNYNEQFF. DNA of the CDR3: TGCGCCAGCAGCCAAGTTTACGGGTTGAACTACAATGAGCAGTTCTTC.

The V and J genes are TRBV6-1 and TRBJ1-5; TRBD1 might be the D (5 bases). The CDR3 is 15 residues long. Trimming cost V 5 bases and J 0 bases, with 11 bases left between them. The germline gives CDR1 MNHNS, CDR2 SASEGT. The CDR3 here is CASSFQGISNQPQHF. DNA of the CDR3: TGTGCCAGCAGTTTCCAGGGTATTAGCAATCAGCCCCAGCATTTT.

The chain couples TRBV10-3 to TRBJ2-3, with 7 bases identical to TRBD2. This CDR3 spans 15 amino acids. Germline assignment: CDR1 ENHRY and CDR2 SYGVKD. V was pared by 0 bases and J by 3 bases, with 3 bases of the junction left unmatched. CDR3 region: CAISESGGYTDTQYF. DNA for the CDR3: TGTGCCATCAGTGAGTCGGGGGGGTATACAGATACGCAGTATTTT.

The chain recombines TRBV18 with TRBJ2-7, with 10 bases lining up with TRBD2. CDR3 length: 14 amino acids. V dropped 2 bases and J dropped 3; count of bases not matched to a gene: 1. Germline values: CDR1 KGHSH, CDR2 LQKENI. The CDR3 is CASSPTSGVYEQYF. In DNA form, the CDR3 reads TGTGCCAGCTCACCAACTAGCGGGGTCTACGAGCAGTACTTC.

This clone was seen only once. The V and J genes are TRBV11-2 and TRBJ2-2, with TRBD2 matching 10 bases. The CDR3 contains 17 residues. CDR1 is SGHAT, CDR2 FQNNGV, per germline. The trim removed 2 bases at V and 5 bases at J, leaving 8 bases unmatched. The CDR3 here is CASSLLFPGLATGELFF. Written as DNA, the CDR3 is TGTGCCAGCAGCTTACTTTTCCCGGGACTAGCGACCGGGGAGCTGTTTTTT.

This clone was picked up one time. The chain links TRBV28 to TRBJ1-6; D unresolved. Trimming stripped 2 bases from V and 11 bases from J, with 19 bases between. Looked up from germline, CDR1 is MDHEN and CDR2 is SYDVKM. This CDR3 has 16 residues. As DNA, the CDR3 is TGTGCCAGCAGTTTAGTTCTAATGGATGCGATGGCACCCCTCCACTTT. Its translation: CASSLVLMDAMAPLHF.

CDR3 protein: CASHRDLNEQFF. Here the CDR3 DNA reads TGTGCCAGCCACCGAGACCTCAATGAGCAGTTCTTC. The chain links TRBV6-1 to TRBJ2-1; D call uncertain. Germline values: CDR1 MNHNS, CDR2 SASEGT. Trimming cost V 8 bases and J 6 bases, with 11 bases left between them. This CDR3 is built from 12 residues.

This chain links TRBV28 with TRBJ2-2; TRBD1 aligns across 8 bases. This CDR3 is 13 amino acids long. From germline, CDR1 is MDHEN and CDR2 SYDVKM. V dropped 6 bases and J dropped 5; count of bases not matched to a gene: 2. The CDR3 DNA reads as TGTGCCAGCAGGCGGACAGGGACCGGGGAGCTGTTTTTT. It codes for CASRRTGTGELFF.

In this sample, this clone turned up once. The J gene is TRBJ1-2, the V gene TRBV6-5; 8 bases map to TRBD1. The V and J ends lost 8 bases and 11 bases, in that order; junction bases with no gene match: 4. The CDR3 loop spans 10 amino acids. Germline loops: CDR1 MNHEY, CDR2 SVGAGI. In DNA, the CDR3 is TGTGCCAGCGGGGACAGGTCGTACACCTTC. This gives the protein CASGDRSYTF.

This clone has just a few counts. CDR3 DNA sequence: TGTGCCAGCAGGAGGGACGGTATGAACACTGAAGCTTTCTTT. It yields the protein CASRRDGMNTEAFF. This chain joins TRBV5-4 and TRBJ1-1, with D tentatively TRBD1 (5 bases). This CDR3 has 14 residues. The germline V and J ends were trimmed by 5 bases and 0 bases, with 11 bases remaining between them. CDR1 and CDR2 from the germline V gene are SGHNT and YYREEE (reference sequence).

Regarding this clone: Given a much more abundant clone one base away, this may be a read error. The DNA for the CDR3 is TGTGCCAGCAGCCAAGGACAGGGCCATCAGCCCCAGCATTTT. This sequence encodes CASSQGQGHQPQHF. This chain uses TRBV27 with TRBJ1-5, with 8 bases fitting TRBD1. The CDR3 has 14 amino acids. The V segment lost 6 bases and the J segment 5 bases; nucleotides outside the gene matches: 6. Germline V gives CDR1 MNHEY, CDR2 SMNVEV (reference sequence).

The J gene is TRBJ1-4, the V gene TRBV30; D is unresolved. The V and J ends lost 0 bases and 2 bases respectively, with 7 bases between them. The CDR3 has 14 amino acids. Per the germline V gene, CDR1 is GTSNPN and CDR2 is SVGIG (reference sequence). The CDR3 reads CAWSVLGTNEKLFF. The DNA of the CDR3 is TGTGCCTGGAGTGTCCTGGGTACTAATGAAAAACTGTTTTTT.

The chain carries TRBV7-8 and TRBJ2-3, with D tentatively TRBD1 or TRBD2 (6 bases each). With 8 bases removed from V and 0 bases from J, the gap between germline ends came to 15 bases. Germline CDR1 SGHVS, CDR2 FQNEAQ. CDR3 length: 15 amino acids. CDR3 DNA sequence: TGTGCCAGCGGTTTCCGGGGGCCCAGCACAGATACGCAGTATTTT. This translates into CASGFRGPSTDTQYF.

This chain links TRBV6-5 with TRBJ2-5; D gene ambiguous. Germline V gives CDR1 MNHEY, CDR2 SVGAGI. The germline V and J ends were trimmed by 6 bases and 1 base, with 6 bases remaining between them. This CDR3 is built from 12 residues. CDR3 in amino acids: CASRAPQETQYF. The CDR3 bases are TGTGCCAGCAGGGCCCCCCAAGAGACCCAGTACTTC.

This sequence joins TRBV20-1 and TRBJ2-7; a possible D gene is TRBD2 (5 bases). The germline V gene encodes CDR1 DFQATT and CDR2 SNEGSKA (reference sequence). The CDR3 sequence is 11 residues long. V shed 6 bases and J shed 6 bases, with 12 bases lying between them. CDR3 sequence: CSAAGGGEQYF. The CDR3 nucleotides are TGCAGTGCCGCAGGAGGAGGCGAGCAGTACTTC.

The chain uses TRBV15 and TRBJ2-7, with D unclear. The length of the CDR3 is 14 residues. Germline CDR1 is LNHNV and CDR2 is YYDKDF (reference sequence). Trimming stripped 5 bases from V and 5 bases from J, with 16 bases between. CDR3 in DNA: TGTGCCACCAGCTCCGGAGCCCCCCCCCACGAGCAGTACTTC. Its protein product is CATSSGAPPHEQYF.

V is TRBV6-1 and J is TRBJ1-5; 7 bases line up with TRBD1. The V gene end was trimmed by 0 bases and the J gene end by 6 bases; junction bases not matched to a gene: 5. The germline gives CDR1 MNHNS, CDR2 SASEGT. CDR3 length equals 15 residues. The CDR3 DNA reads TGTGCCAGCAGTGAAGCAGCAGGGGGGGGTCAGCCCCAGCATTTT. This translates into CASSEAAGGGQPQHF.

The gene calls are TRBV6-5 and TRBJ2-3, with TRBD2 as a possible D gene (6 bases). V was clipped by 7 bases and J by 3 bases, with 14 bases between them. Germline CDR1 and CDR2: MNHEY and SVGAGI. CDR3 length: 14 residues. CDR3 loop: CASTSRRGTDTQYF. CDR3 nucleotide sequence: TGTGCCAGCACCTCTCGCCGGGGGACAGATACGCAGTATTTT.

This clone has only a few counts. V is TRBV19 and J is TRBJ2-1, with 12 bases matching TRBD2. CDR3 length: 18 amino acids. Trimming took 7 bases from V and 0 from J; bases not matched to a gene: 10. In germline, CDR1 is LNHDA, CDR2 SQIVND (reference sequence). Here the CDR3 reads CASTPQRTSGISYNEQFF. In DNA form, the CDR3 reads TGTGCCAGTACCCCTCAGAGGACTAGCGGGATCTCCTACAATGAGCAGTTCTTC.

The rearrangement joins TRBV15 to TRBJ1-1; TRBD1 is a possible D gene (6 bases). CDR1 is LNHNV and CDR2 is YYDKDF in the germline V gene (reference sequence). V was trimmed by 0 bases and J by 2 bases, leaving 7 bases between them. CDR3 length equals 14 residues. CDR3 DNA: TGTGCCACCAGCAGAGAAGGGGGTAACACTGAAGCTTTCTTT. Translation: CATSREGGNTEAFF.

V is TRBV7-6 and J is TRBJ2-7; D unresolved. The CDR3 covers 14 residues. CDR1 is SGHVS, CDR2 FNYEAQ, per germline. Between the trimmed V and J ends, which lost 1 base and 3 bases, there was a span of 10 bases. The CDR3 DNA is TGTGCCAGCAGCTTAGGATTGGTGGACTACGAGCAGTACTTC. Residues: CASSLGLVDYEQYF. Supplemented by reference TRBV7-6 and TRBJ2-7, the full variable domain reads GAGVSQSPRYKVTKRGQDVALRCDPISGHVSLYWYRQALGQGPEFLTYFNYEAQQDKSGLPNDRFSAERPEGSISTLTIQRTEQRDSAMYRCASSLGLVDYEQYFGPGTRLTVT.

This chain links TRBV27 with TRBJ1-2; 9 bases are a match to TRBD1. Germline-derived CDR1 and CDR2 are MNHEY and SMNVEV (reference sequence). J lost 6 bases, V lost 1 base, and 9 bases had no gene match. The length of the CDR3 is 16 residues. The CDR3, as DNA: TGTGCCAGCAGTTTATTAGGGTTTGGGACAGGGAATGGCTACACCTTC. It codes for CASSLLGFGTGNGYTF.

The rearrangement uses TRBV7-8 and TRBJ1-4, with D possibly TRBD1 on 6 matching bases. This CDR3 is 14 amino acids long. V lost 1 base to trimming and J lost 8 bases, with 11 bases between them. In germline, CDR1 is SGHVS, CDR2 FQNEAQ. CDR3 region: CASSLGGAREKLFF. The CDR3 bases are TGTGCCAGCAGCTTAGGGGGGGCTAGGGAAAAACTGTTTTTT. The full variable domain, its missing parts supplied by reference TRBV7-8 and TRBJ1-4, is GAGVSQSPRYKVAKRGQDVALRCDPISGHVSLFWYQQALGQGPEFLTYFQNEAQLDKSGLPSDRFFAERPEGSVSTLKIQRTQQEDSAVYLCASSLGGAREKLFFGSGTQLSVL.

This clone was counted ten times or more. The CDR3 DNA reads as TGTGCCAGCAGCGTAGGGACAGGTGGGGAAAAACTGTTTTTT. Translating gives CASSVGTGGEKLFF. The chain has TRBV9 and TRBJ1-4, with TRBD1 identical over 7 bases. The CDR3 loop spans 14 amino acids. J lost 8 bases, V lost 0 bases, and 4 bases had no gene match. Germline V CDR1 and CDR2: SGDLS, YYNGEE.